One and the same sample provided the 4 T cell receptor beta chains below, sequenced in a study of OX40 agonist ivuxolimab in advanced cancers. Data came from immunoSEQ multiplex PCR; TCRdb stores just in-frame clones and leaves some out. The table has fewer than 70,000 clones, 75% to 90% seen once. This specimen was CD4+ or CD8+ T cells sorted from blood, taken in a trial of the OX40 agonist ivuxolimab. The receptors stem from an adult with an advanced solid tumor such as melanoma, head and neck, liver or kidney cancer.

V and J are TRBV19 and TRBJ2-3; D gene uncertain. The CDR3 has 15 amino acids. Germline values: CDR1 LNHDA, CDR2 SQIVND (reference sequence). V was cut by 3 bases and J by 3 bases, with 13 bases left in between. CDR3 nucleotides: TGTGCCAGTAGTATCACTATAGGGTTAACAGATACGCAGTATTTT. Its protein product is CASSITIGLTDTQYF. Drawing the rest from reference TRBV19 and TRBJ2-3, the complete variable domain is DGGITQSPKYLFRKEGQNVTLSCEQNLNHDAMYWYRQDPGQGLRLIYYSQIVNDFQKGDIAEGYSVSREKKESFPLTVTSAQKNPTAFYLCASSITIGLTDTQYFGPGTRLTVL.

In nucleotides, the CDR3 is TGTGCCATCAGTGAGTCGACTGAAAAACTGTTTTTT. Translating gives CAISESTEKLFF. This sequence joins TRBV10-3 and TRBJ1-4; D is uncertain. In germline, CDR1 is ENHRY, CDR2 SYGVKD. This CDR3 contains 12 residues. V was cut by 0 bases and J by 7 bases, with 3 bases left in between.

This clone occurred once. V usage is TRBV5-1 and J usage is TRBJ1-6; 10 nucleotides match TRBD1. The V gene end was trimmed by 4 bases and the J gene end by 7 bases; junction bases not matched to a gene: 8. CDR3 length equals 16 residues. Germline lookup yields CDR1 SGHRS and CDR2 YFSETQ. Here the CDR3 reads CASSLDSGQGNSPLHF. The CDR3 nucleotides are TGCGCCAGCAGCCTAGATTCGGGACAGGGGAATTCACCCCTCCACTTT.

This clone was picked up a small number of times. The genes are TRBV5-1 and TRBJ2-1, with D unresolved. Trimming pared 0 bases from V and 8 bases from J, leaving 6 bases between. This CDR3 spans 12 amino acids. Germline V gene data show CDR1 as SGHRS and CDR2 as YFSETQ. The CDR3 loop reads CASSLAQDEQFF. The DNA of the CDR3 is TGCGCCAGCAGCTTGGCCCAAGATGAGCAGTTCTTC.